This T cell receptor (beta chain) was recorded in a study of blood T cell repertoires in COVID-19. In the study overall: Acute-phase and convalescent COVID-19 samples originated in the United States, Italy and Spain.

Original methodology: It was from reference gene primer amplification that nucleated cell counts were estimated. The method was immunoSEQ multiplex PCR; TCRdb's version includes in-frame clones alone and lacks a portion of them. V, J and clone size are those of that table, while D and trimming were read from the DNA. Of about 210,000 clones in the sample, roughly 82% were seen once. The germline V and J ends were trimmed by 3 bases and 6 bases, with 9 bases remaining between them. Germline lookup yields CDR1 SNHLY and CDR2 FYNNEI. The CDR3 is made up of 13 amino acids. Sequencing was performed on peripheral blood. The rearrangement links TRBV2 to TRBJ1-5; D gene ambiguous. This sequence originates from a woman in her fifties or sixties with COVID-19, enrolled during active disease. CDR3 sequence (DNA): TGTGCCAGCAGTGACCAAGGGAGTCAGCCCCAGCATTTT. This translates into CASSDQGSQPQHF.